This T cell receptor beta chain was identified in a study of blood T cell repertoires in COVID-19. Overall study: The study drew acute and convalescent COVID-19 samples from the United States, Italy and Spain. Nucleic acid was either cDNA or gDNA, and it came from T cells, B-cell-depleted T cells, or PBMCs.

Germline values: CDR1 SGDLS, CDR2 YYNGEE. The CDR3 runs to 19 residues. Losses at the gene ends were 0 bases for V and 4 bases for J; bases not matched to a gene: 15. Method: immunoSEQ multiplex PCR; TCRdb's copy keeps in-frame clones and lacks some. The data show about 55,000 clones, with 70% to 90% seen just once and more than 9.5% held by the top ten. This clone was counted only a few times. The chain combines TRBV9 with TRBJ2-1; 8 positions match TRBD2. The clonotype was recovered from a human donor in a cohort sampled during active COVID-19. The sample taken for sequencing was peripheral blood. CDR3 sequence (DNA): TGTGCCAGCAGCGTAGGATCGGAAGCGGGGGCTTTATCGTACAATGAGCAGTTCTTC. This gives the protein CASSVGSEAGALSYNEQFF.